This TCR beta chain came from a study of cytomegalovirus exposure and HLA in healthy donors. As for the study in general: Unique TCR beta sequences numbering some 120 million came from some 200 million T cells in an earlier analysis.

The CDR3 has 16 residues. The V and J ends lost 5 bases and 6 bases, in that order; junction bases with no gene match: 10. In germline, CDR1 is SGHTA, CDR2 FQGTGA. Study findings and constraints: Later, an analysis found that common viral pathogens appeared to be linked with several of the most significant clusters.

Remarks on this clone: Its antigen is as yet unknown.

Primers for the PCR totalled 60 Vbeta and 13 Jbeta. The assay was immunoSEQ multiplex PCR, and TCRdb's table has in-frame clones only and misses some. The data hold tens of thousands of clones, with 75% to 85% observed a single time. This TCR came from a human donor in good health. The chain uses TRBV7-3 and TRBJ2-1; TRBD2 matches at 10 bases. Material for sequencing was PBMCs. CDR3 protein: CASSTSAGGIGNEQFF. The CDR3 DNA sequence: TGTGCCAGCAGCACCTCAGCGGGGGGGATTGGCAATGAGCAGTTCTTC.